In its sample, the clone carrying this T cell receptor beta chain ranks as large. What it recognizes is unknown. Stated time point: week 47, end of study. Doses of 300 ug of mutant IDH1 20-mer peptide were given with topical imiquimod. Diagnosis in the donors showed new WHO grade 3 or 4 astrocytomas that were IDH1-mutant and ATRX-lost. The source of the sample is a study of a mutant IDH1 vaccine in newly diagnosed glioma. Looked up from germline, CDR1 is SGHTA and CDR2 is FQGNSA. The CDR3 consists of 12 residues. The V gene lost 1 base and the J gene lost 8 bases, with 8 bases spanning the gap. The method was immunoSEQ multiplex PCR; TCRdb's version includes in-frame clones alone and lacks a portion of them. The sample lists more than 10,000 clones, just over 75% seen once, with less than 5% in the top ten. Findings and limits, study-wide: The authors found pseudoprogression apparently unrelated to changes in top peripheral T cell clonotypes.

Specimen: PBMCs, collected from a glioma patient whose treatment included an IDH1 peptide vaccine. The rearrangement links TRBV7-2 to TRBJ1-1; no definite D call. The TCR originated in a woman aged 40 to 50 with glioma. The CDR3 sequence: CASSLDVGEAFF. The CDR3, as DNA: TGTGCCAGCAGCTTAGATGTAGGGGAAGCTTTCTTT.